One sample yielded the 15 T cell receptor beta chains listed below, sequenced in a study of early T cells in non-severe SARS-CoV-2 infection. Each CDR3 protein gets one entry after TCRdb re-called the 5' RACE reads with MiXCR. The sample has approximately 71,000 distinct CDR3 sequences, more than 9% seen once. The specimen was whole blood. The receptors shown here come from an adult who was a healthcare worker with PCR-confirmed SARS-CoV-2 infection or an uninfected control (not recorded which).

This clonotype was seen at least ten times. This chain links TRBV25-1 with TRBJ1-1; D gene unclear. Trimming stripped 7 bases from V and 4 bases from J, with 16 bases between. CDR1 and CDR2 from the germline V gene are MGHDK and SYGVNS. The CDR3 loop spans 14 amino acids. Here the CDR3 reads CASTLRELGTEAFF. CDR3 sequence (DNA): TGTGCCAGCACACTACGGGAATTAGGCACTGAAGCTTTCTTT.

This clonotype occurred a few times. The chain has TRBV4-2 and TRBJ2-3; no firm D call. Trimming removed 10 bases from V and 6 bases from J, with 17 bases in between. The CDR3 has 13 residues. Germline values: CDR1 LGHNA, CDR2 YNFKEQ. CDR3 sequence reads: CATSLGRSDTQYF. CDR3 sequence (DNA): TGTGCCACGTCGCTGGGCCGTAGTGATACGCAGTATTTT.

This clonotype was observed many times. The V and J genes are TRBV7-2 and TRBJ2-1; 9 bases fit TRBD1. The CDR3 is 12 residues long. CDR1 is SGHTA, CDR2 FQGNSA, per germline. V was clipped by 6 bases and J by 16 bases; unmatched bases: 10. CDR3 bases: TGTGCCAGCAGTTTCGATCACAGGGGGCGATTCTTC. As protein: CASSFDHRGRFF.

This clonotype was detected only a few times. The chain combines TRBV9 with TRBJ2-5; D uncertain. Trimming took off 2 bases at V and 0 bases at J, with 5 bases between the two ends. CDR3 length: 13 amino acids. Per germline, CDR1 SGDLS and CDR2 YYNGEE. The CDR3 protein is CASSVRDQETQYF. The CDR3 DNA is TGTGCCAGCAGCGTTCGCGACCAAGAGACCCAGTACTTC.

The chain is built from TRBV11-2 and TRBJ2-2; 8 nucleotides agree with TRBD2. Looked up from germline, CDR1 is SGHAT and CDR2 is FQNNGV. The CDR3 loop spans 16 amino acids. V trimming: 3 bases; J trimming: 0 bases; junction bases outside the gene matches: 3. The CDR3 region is CASSFHSGANTGELFF. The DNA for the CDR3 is TGTGCCAGCAGCTTCCATAGCGGGGCGAACACCGGGGAGCTGTTTTTT.

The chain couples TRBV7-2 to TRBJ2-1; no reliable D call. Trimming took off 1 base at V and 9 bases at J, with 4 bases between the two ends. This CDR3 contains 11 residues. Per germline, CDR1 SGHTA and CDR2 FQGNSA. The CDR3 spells CASSLGPEQFF. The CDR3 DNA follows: TGTGCCAGCAGCTTAGGGCCTGAGCAGTTCTTC.

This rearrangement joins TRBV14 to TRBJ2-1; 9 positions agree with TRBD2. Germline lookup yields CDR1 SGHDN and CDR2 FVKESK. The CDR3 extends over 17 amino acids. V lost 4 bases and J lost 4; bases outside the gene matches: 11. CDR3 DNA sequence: TGTGCCAGCAGCCTCAACTTCGGGCTAGCGGGGTACAATGAGCAGTTCTTC. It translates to CASSLNFGLAGYNEQFF.

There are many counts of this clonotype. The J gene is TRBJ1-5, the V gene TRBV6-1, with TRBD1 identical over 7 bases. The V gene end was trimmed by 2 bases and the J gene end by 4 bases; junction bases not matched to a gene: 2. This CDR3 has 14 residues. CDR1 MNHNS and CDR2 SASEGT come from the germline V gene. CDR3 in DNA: TGTGCCAGCAGTGAACGCAGGGGGAATCAGCCCCAGCATTTT. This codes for CASSERRGNQPQHF.

The CDR3 reads CASSLVSGQISSPLHF. The CDR3, as DNA: TGCGCCAGCAGCTTGGTTTCGGGACAGATCTCCTCACCCCTCCACTTT. The chain carries TRBV5-1 and TRBJ1-6, with TRBD1 matching over 7 bases. There are 16 residues in the CDR3. Germline trimming cut 0 bases from V and 10 bases from J; bases unmatched to any gene: 10. The germline CDR1 and CDR2 sequences are SGHRS and YFSETQ. Complete variable domain (other parts from reference TRBV5-1 and TRBJ1-6): KAGVTQTPRYLIKTRGQQVTLSCSPISGHRSVSWYQQTPGQGLQFLFEYFSETQRNKGNFPGRFSGRQFSNSRSEMNVSTLELGDSALYLCASSLVSGQISSPLHFGNGTRLTVT.

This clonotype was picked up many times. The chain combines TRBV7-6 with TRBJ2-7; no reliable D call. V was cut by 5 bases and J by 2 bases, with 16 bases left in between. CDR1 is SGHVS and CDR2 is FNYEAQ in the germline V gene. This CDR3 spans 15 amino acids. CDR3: CASSPSLAVPYEQYF. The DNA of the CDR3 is TGTGCCAGCAGCCCGTCCCTGGCGGTCCCCTACGAGCAGTACTTC.

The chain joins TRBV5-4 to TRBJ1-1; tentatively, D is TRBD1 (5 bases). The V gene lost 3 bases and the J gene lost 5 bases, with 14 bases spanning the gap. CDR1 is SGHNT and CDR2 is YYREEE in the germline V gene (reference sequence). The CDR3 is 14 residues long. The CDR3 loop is CASSSIRRGTEAFF. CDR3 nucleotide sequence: TGTGCCAGCAGCTCCATCCGGAGGGGAACTGAAGCTTTCTTT.

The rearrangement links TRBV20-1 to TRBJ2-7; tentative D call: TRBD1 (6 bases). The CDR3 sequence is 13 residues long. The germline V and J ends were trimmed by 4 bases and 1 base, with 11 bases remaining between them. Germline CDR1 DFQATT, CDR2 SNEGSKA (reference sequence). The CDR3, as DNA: TGCAGTGCTATTAATGACAGGTCCTACGAGCAGTACTTC. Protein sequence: CSAINDRSYEQYF.

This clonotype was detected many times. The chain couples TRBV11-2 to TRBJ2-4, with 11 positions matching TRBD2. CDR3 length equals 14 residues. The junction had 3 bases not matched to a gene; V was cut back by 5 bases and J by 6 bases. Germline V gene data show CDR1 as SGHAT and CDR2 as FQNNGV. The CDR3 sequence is CASSAGTSGNIQYF. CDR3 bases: TGTGCCAGCAGCGCCGGGACTAGCGGAAACATTCAGTACTTC.

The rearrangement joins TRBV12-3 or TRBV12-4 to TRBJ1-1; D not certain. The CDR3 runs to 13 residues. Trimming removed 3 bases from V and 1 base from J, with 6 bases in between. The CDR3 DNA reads TGTGCCAGCAGTTTGGCCACGAACACTGAAGCTTTCTTT. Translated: CASSLATNTEAFF.

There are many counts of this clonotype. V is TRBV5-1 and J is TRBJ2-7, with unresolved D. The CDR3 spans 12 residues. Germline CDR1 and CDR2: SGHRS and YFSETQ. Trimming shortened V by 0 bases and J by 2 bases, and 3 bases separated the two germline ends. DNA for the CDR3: TGCGCCAGCAGCTTGGCCCCCTACGAGCAGTACTTC. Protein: CASSLAPYEQYF.